This TCR beta chain is drawn from a study of control samples from healthy donors and cancer patients. CDR1 SNHLY and CDR2 FYNNEI come from the germline V gene. Deletions cut 4 bases from V and 2 bases from J, with 11 bases between. The CDR3 consists of 14 residues. Sequencing was performed with immunoSEQ multiplex PCR; in TCRdb, only in-frame clones are kept and a portion is missing. The sample lists around 170,000 clones, 92% occurring once. Input material: blood. The TCR sequence derives from a woman aged 25-40 years in good health. The chain is built from TRBV2 and TRBJ2-5; D gene ambiguous. In nucleotides, the CDR3 is TGTGCCAGCAGTGCTCGCCTCGGACAAGAGACCCAGTACTTC. Its translation is CASSARLGQETQYF. Full variable domain (rest looked up from reference TRBV2 and TRBJ2-5): EPEVTQTPSHQVTQMGQEVILRCVPISNHLYFYWYRQILGQKVEFLVSFYNNEISEKSEIFDDQFSVERPDGSNFTLKIRSTKLEDSAMYFCASSARLGQETQYFGPGTRLLVL.